Each of the 28 T cell receptor beta chains below was sequenced from the same sample in a study of PD-1 blockade in classical Hodgkin lymphoma. Noted time point: cycle 4 day 1 (C4D1), after around six weeks of nivolumab. Each and every patient relapsed after autologous stem cell transplantation, and patients got differing brentuximab vedotin exposure. The table came from immunoSEQ multiplex PCR; TCRdb's copy has only in-frame clones and leaves some out. The sample has 25,000 to 30,000 clones, approximately 80% seen once. Sequenced here: peripheral blood mononuclear cells (PBMCs), sampled before the fourth cycle of nivolumab. The source is a human donor with classical Hodgkin lymphoma.

V and J are TRBV29-1 and TRBJ1-1; no firm D call. The germline CDR1 and CDR2 sequences are SQVTM and ANQGSEA. V was pared by 4 bases and J by 7 bases, with 13 bases between. CDR3 length: 12 amino acids. CDR3 in amino acids: CSVGDTAGEAFF. DNA for the CDR3: TGCAGCGTTGGAGACACAGCGGGTGAAGCTTTCTTT.

This chain connects TRBV5-1 to TRBJ2-3; possibly TRBD2 for D (6 bases). The V gene's germline CDR1 is SGHRS and CDR2 YFSETQ. Trimming shortened V by 0 bases and J by 3 bases, and 17 bases separated the two germline ends. This CDR3 is 17 amino acids long. The CDR3 protein is CASSLGLGGLLTDTQYF. CDR3 nucleotides: TGCGCCAGCAGCTTGGGGCTGGGAGGACTACTAACAGATACGCAGTATTTT.

This clone was detected only once. The chain joins TRBV19 to TRBJ1-1; D may be TRBD1 (5 bases). CDR1 LNHDA and CDR2 SQIVND come from the germline V gene (reference sequence). This CDR3 region has 14 residues. Deletions cut 6 bases from V and 1 base from J, with 12 bases between. The CDR3 sequence is CASSPRASNTEAFF. The CDR3, as DNA: TGTGCCAGTAGCCCCAGGGCCTCGAACACTGAAGCTTTCTTT.

This clone was seen only once. The gene calls are TRBV2 and TRBJ2-7, with a tentative D call TRBD1 (6 bases). Trimming cost V 0 bases and J 2 bases, with 11 bases left between them. CDR3 size: 15 residues. Germline CDR1 reads SNHLY; CDR2 reads FYNNEI. CDR3 sequence: CASSEARQGTYEQYF. The DNA for the CDR3 is TGTGCCAGCAGTGAAGCGCGGCAGGGGACCTACGAGCAGTACTTC.

This clone appeared a single time. The J gene is TRBJ2-7, the V gene TRBV12-2; the D call of TRBD2 is as the table states it, not checked on the DNA. TRBV12-2 is tagged as a pseudogene. This CDR3 spans 16 amino acids. CDR3 sequence reads: CASRLFPGLDSYEQYF. Here the CDR3 DNA reads TGTGCAAGTCGCTTATTCCCCGGACTAGACTCCTACGAGCAGTACTTC.

The J gene is TRBJ2-5, the V gene TRBV7-2; D is unresolved. The CDR3 is 13 amino acids. Trimming removed 4 bases from V and 2 bases from J, with 8 bases in between. The V gene's germline CDR1 is SGHTA and CDR2 FQGNSA. CDR3 nucleotide sequence: TGTGCCAGCAGCTCCCGGCTTCAAGAGACCCAGTACTTC. The encoded protein is CASSSRLQETQYF.

This chain uses TRBV5-1 with TRBJ1-5; D is undetermined. The CDR3 has 15 residues. V lost 2 bases to trimming and J lost 2 bases, with 11 bases between them. Germline V CDR1 and CDR2: SGHRS, YFSETQ. DNA for the CDR3: TGCGCCAGCAGCTTCTCAGGTAGTGGCAATCAGCCCCAGCATTTT. This codes for CASSFSGSGNQPQHF.

CDR3 protein: CASSQFIFEQYF. CDR3 sequence (DNA): TGTGCCAGCAGCCAATTTATTTTTGAGCAGTACTTC. The chain is built from TRBV14 and TRBJ2-7, with D unclear. Deletions cut 2 bases from V and 7 bases from J, with 9 bases between. There are 12 residues in the CDR3. Germline V CDR1 and CDR2: SGHDN, FVKESK. The full variable domain, with the rest looked up from reference TRBV14 and TRBJ2-7, is EAGVTQFPSHSVIEKGQTVTLRCDPISGHDNLYWYRRVMGKEIKFLLHFVKESKQDESGMPNNRFLAERTGGTYSTLKVQPAELEDSGVYFCASSQFIFEQYFGPGTRLTVT.

In its sample, this clone was seen once. V gene TRBV19 combines with J gene TRBJ1-5, with 8 bases identical to TRBD1. This CDR3 is 16 amino acids long. CDR1 is LNHDA, CDR2 SQIVND, per germline (reference sequence). V shed 5 bases, J shed 4 bases, and the junction held 10 bases outside the gene matches. CDR3 coding DNA: TGTGCCAGTAGTCCGTGGACAGGGAGGAGAAATCAGCCCCAGCATTTT. It encodes CASSPWTGRRNQPQHF.

This chain connects TRBV7-3 to TRBJ2-3; no clear D. This CDR3 is built from 15 residues. Per the germline V gene, CDR1 is SGHTA and CDR2 is FQGTGA. V lost 2 bases to trimming and J lost 4 bases, with 13 bases between them. CDR3: CASSLDLASADTQYF. Written as DNA, the CDR3 is TGTGCCAGCAGCTTAGATTTGGCCAGCGCAGATACGCAGTATTTT. Filled out from reference TRBV7-3 and TRBJ2-3, the complete variable domain reads GAGVSQTPSNKVTEKGKYVELRCDPISGHTALYWYRQSLGQGPEFLIYFQGTGAADDSGLPNDRFFAVRPEGSVSTLKIQRTERGDSAVYLCASSLDLASADTQYFGPGTRLTVL.

The genes are TRBV7-2 and TRBJ2-5, with TRBD2 as a possible D gene (5 bases). V was pared by 8 bases and J by 5 bases, with 18 bases between. Germline V gives CDR1 SGHTA, CDR2 FQGNSA. The CDR3 runs 14 residues. CDR3 in DNA: TGTGCCAGCGGGAACGGTGAGGAGGCGGAGACCCAGTACTTC. It encodes CASGNGEEAETQYF.

V usage is TRBV9 and J usage is TRBJ2-1; D may be TRBD2 (5 bases). The CDR3 length is 15 residues. Germline loops: CDR1 SGDLS, CDR2 YYNGEE. V lost 1 base to trimming and J lost 0 bases, with 8 bases between them. The CDR3: CASSVWESSYNEQFF. In DNA form, the CDR3 reads TGTGCCAGCAGCGTATGGGAGAGCTCCTACAATGAGCAGTTCTTC. The variable domain in full, completed from reference TRBV9 and TRBJ2-1, reads DSGVTQTPKHLITATGQRVTLRCSPRSGDLSVYWYQQSLDQGLQFLIQYYNGEERAKGNILERFSAQQFPDLHSELNLSSLELGDSALYFCASSVWESSYNEQFFGPGTRLTVL.

This chain connects TRBV30 to TRBJ1-6; D unresolved. The V gene's germline CDR1 is GTSNPN and CDR2 SVGIG (reference sequence). The CDR3 runs to 14 residues. V lost 4 bases and J lost 8, with 15 bases in between. In DNA form, the CDR3 reads TGTGCCTGGAAAGAAGGGCAGTGGTATTCACCCCTCCACTTT. Translating it yields CAWKEGQWYSPLHF.

The chain has TRBV18 and TRBJ2-5, with D perhaps assigned TRBD1 or TRBD2 (5 bases each). Deletions cut 2 bases from V and 5 bases from J, with 18 bases between. Germline loops: CDR1 KGHSH, CDR2 LQKENI. The CDR3 is 16 residues long. CDR3 loop: CASSPRGVSPRETQYF. As DNA, the CDR3 is TGTGCCAGCTCACCAAGAGGGGTTTCACCACGCGAGACCCAGTACTTC. Supplemented by reference TRBV18 and TRBJ2-5, the full variable domain reads NAGVMQNPRHLVRRRGQEARLRCSPMKGHSHVYWYRQLPEEGLKFMVYLQKENIIDESGMPKERFSAEFPKEGPSILRIQQVVRGDSAAYFCASSPRGVSPRETQYFGPGTRLLVL.

This sequence joins TRBV4-1 and TRBJ2-1; 11 nucleotides align to TRBD2. After removal of 1 base from V and 7 bases from J, the junction contained 6 bases not matched to a gene. CDR3 length equals 16 residues. Germline values: CDR1 MGHRA, CDR2 YSYEKL. DNA of the CDR3: TGCGCCAGCAGCCAAGTTTTAGCGGGGGGGCAAAATGAGCAGTTCTTC. This encodes CASSQVLAGGQNEQFF.

This clone was seen a single time. The genes are TRBV27 and TRBJ2-1, with 7 bases matching TRBD2. Germline-derived CDR1 and CDR2 are MNHEY and SMNVEV (reference sequence). The CDR3 length is 12 residues. V lost 9 bases and J lost 3; bases outside the gene matches: 2. In nucleotides, the CDR3 is TGTGCCAGTTCGGGGGGCTACAATGAGCAGTTCTTC. Translated: CASSGGYNEQFF.

The chain links TRBV2 to TRBJ2-2; D unclear. Trimming stripped 1 base from V and 0 bases from J, with 6 bases between. CDR1 is SNHLY and CDR2 is FYNNEI in the germline V gene. The CDR3 consists of 15 residues. Written as DNA, the CDR3 is TGTGCCAGCAGTGAAGGTGGGGCGAACACCGGGGAGCTGTTTTTT. Protein product: CASSEGGANTGELFF.

The V call is TRBV27, the J call TRBJ2-7; 8 nucleotides line up with TRBD1. The trim removed 5 bases at V and 2 bases at J, leaving 2 bases unmatched. Germline lookup yields CDR1 MNHEY and CDR2 SMNVEV (reference sequence). This CDR3 region has 13 residues. The CDR3 protein is CASSAGGAYEQYF. The CDR3 DNA follows: TGTGCCAGCAGTGCAGGGGGCGCCTACGAGCAGTACTTC.

This rearrangement joins TRBV2 to TRBJ2-1; TRBD2 agrees at 11 bases. The CDR3 runs 14 residues. Germline CDR1 is SNHLY and CDR2 is FYNNEI. The CDR3 is CAGSVVAGGSEQFF. In DNA, the CDR3 is TGTGCTGGCAGCGTGGTAGCGGGGGGGTCTGAGCAGTTCTTC.

Only a few counts were recorded for this clone. The chain combines TRBV18 with TRBJ2-3, with 10 bases identical to TRBD1. Germline CDR1 KGHSH, CDR2 LQKENI. With V trimmed by 6 bases and J by 3 bases, 3 bases remained unmatched. This CDR3 contains 14 residues. The CDR3 sequence: CASSRQGATDTQYF. In nucleotides, the CDR3 is TGTGCCAGCTCCCGACAGGGGGCGACAGATACGCAGTATTTT.

The J gene is TRBJ2-1, the V gene TRBV6-1, with a weak D call TRBD2 (5 bases). The ends were cut back, 2 bases at V and 5 bases at J, with 13 bases in the middle. The CDR3 sequence is 15 residues long. The germline V gene encodes CDR1 MNHNS and CDR2 SASEGT. The CDR3 DNA follows: TGTGCCAGCAGTGAACCCACTAGGACCAACAATGAGCAGTTCTTC. It is translated as CASSEPTRTNNEQFF.

Comment on this clone: Mismatch with germline at one junction end may stem from a read error. V and J are TRBV6-1 and TRBJ1-2; 7 bases agree with TRBD1. CDR1 MNHNS and CDR2 SASEGT come from the germline V gene. This CDR3 region has 14 residues. In nucleotides, the CDR3 is TGTGCCAGCAGTGAAGACAGGGGTGGGTTTGGCCACACCTTC. Translated, it gives CASSEDRGGFGHTF.

This clone has only a few counts. The rearrangement uses TRBV27 and TRBJ2-5; 9 bases map to TRBD2. This CDR3 is 15 amino acids long. Per the germline V gene, CDR1 is MNHEY and CDR2 is SMNVEV (reference sequence). V shed 2 bases, J shed 4 bases, and the junction held 5 bases outside the gene matches. In DNA form, the CDR3 reads TGTGCCAGCAGTTTAGCCAGCGGGGGGCGAGAGACCCAGTACTTC. Protein: CASSLASGGRETQYF.

The rearrangement links TRBV4-2 to TRBJ1-6; D uncertain. The CDR3 loop spans 16 amino acids. The V end was cut by 0 bases, the J end by 10 bases, with 16 bases between. Germline lookup yields CDR1 LGHNA and CDR2 YNFKEQ. The CDR3 DNA follows: TGTGCCAGCAGCCAAGATCTTGCGGGGTCTTACTCACCCCTCCACTTT. Its translation is CASSQDLAGSYSPLHF.

V gene TRBV4-3 combines with J gene TRBJ2-1, with TRBD2 matching over 10 bases. CDR1 is LGHNA, CDR2 YSLEER, per germline. The length of the CDR3 is 17 residues. V dropped 3 bases and J dropped 3; count of bases not matched to a gene: 8. This chain's CDR3 is CASSHLRLAGIYNEQFF. The DNA of the CDR3 is TGCGCCAGCAGCCACCTAAGACTAGCGGGTATCTACAATGAGCAGTTCTTC.

J is TRBJ1-2 and V is TRBV25-1; TRBD1 aligns across 9 bases. The CDR3 length is 14 residues. Germline V gene lookup returns CDR1 MGHDK and CDR2 SYGVNS. V was clipped by 6 bases and J by 7 bases; unmatched bases: 9. This chain's CDR3 is CASRSGTGTFGYTF. CDR3 DNA sequence: TGTGCCAGCAGATCCGGGACAGGGACCTTTGGCTACACCTTC.

The rearrangement links TRBV5-1 to TRBJ1-1, with D possibly TRBD1 on 5 matching bases. Trimming cost V 1 base and J 4 bases, with 17 bases left between them. This CDR3 contains 16 residues. The germline CDR1 and CDR2 sequences are SGHRS and YFSETQ. The CDR3 DNA is TGCGCCAGCAGCTTGTTGGCCCCGGATGGGGGCACTGAAGCTTTCTTT. Its protein product is CASSLLAPDGGTEAFF. The variable domain in full, with the rest retrieved from reference TRBV5-1 and TRBJ1-1, is KAGVTQTPRYLIKTRGQQVTLSCSPISGHRSVSWYQQTPGQGLQFLFEYFSETQRNKGNFPGRFSGRQFSNSRSEMNVSTLELGDSALYLCASSLLAPDGGTEAFFGQGTRLTVV.

This CDR3 reads CASSFDRGTGELFF. In nucleotides, the CDR3 is TGCGCCAGCAGCTTCGACAGGGGCACCGGGGAGCTGTTTTTT. The chain joins TRBV5-1 to TRBJ2-2, with TRBD1 identical over 8 bases. Trimming took 2 bases from V and 4 from J; bases not matched to a gene: 1. Germline V gene data show CDR1 as SGHRS and CDR2 as YFSETQ. This CDR3 has 14 residues.